These 26 T cell receptor beta chains came from one sample sequenced in a study of blood T cell repertoires in COVID-19. The data were produced by immunoSEQ multiplex PCR, yet TCRdb's version contains in-frame clones alone and is incomplete. The table lists a few hundred thousand clones, about 86% of them singletons, with about 4% in the top ten. The specimen was peripheral blood. The origin of the receptors is a man younger than 35 with active or convalescent COVID-19.

The rearrangement joins TRBV28 to TRBJ2-3; the D gene is possibly TRBD2 (5 bases). The CDR3 has 14 residues. Between the trimmed V and J ends, which lost 5 bases and 2 bases, there was a span of 11 bases. The germline gives CDR1 MDHEN, CDR2 SYDVKM. The CDR3 spells CASSAGIHTDTQYF. The CDR3 region has the DNA TGTGCCAGCAGTGCCGGGATCCACACAGATACGCAGTATTTT.

This clone was seen once. V gene TRBV5-6 combines with J gene TRBJ2-2, with a possible D match to TRBD2 (6 bases). The V gene lost 4 bases and the J gene lost 1 base, with 14 bases spanning the gap. Germline V CDR1 and CDR2: SGHDT, YYEEEE. The CDR3 has 16 residues. The DNA for the CDR3 is TGTGCCAGCAGCGGCTCCGGGACTCAGAACACCGGGGAGCTGTTTTTT. It encodes CASSGSGTQNTGELFF.

V is TRBV19 and J is TRBJ1-2, with D possibly matching TRBD1 (5 bases). The CDR3 runs 15 residues. V lost 3 bases, J lost 3 bases, and 14 bases lay in between. Germline V CDR1 and CDR2: LNHDA, SQIVND (reference sequence). The CDR3 region is CASSILLGPYYGYTF. The CDR3 coding sequence is TGTGCCAGTAGTATCCTTTTGGGGCCTTACTATGGCTACACCTTC.

The chain is built from TRBV28 and TRBJ2-5, with TRBD2 identical over 10 bases. The CDR3 has 14 residues. Germline CDR1 is MDHEN and CDR2 is SYDVKM. The junction had 10 bases not matched to a gene; V was cut back by 10 bases and J by 5 bases. Here the CDR3 DNA reads TGTGCCACCTACGAGCGGGGGGGCCCCGAGACCCAGTACTTC. Translating gives CATYERGGPETQYF. Drawing the rest from reference TRBV28 and TRBJ2-5, the complete variable domain is DVKVTQSSRYLVKRTGEKVFLECVQDMDHENMFWYRQDPGLGLRLIYFSYDVKMKEKGDIPEGYSVSREKKERFSLILESASTNQTSMYLCATYERGGPETQYFGPGTRLLVL.

This chain uses TRBV19 with TRBJ2-3, with 9 bases that match TRBD2. This CDR3 comprises 14 residues. CDR1 is LNHDA, CDR2 SQIVND, per germline (reference sequence). Trimming removed 7 bases from V and 0 bases from J; junction bases left unmatched: 2. CDR3 protein: CASIAGDSTDTQYF. The CDR3 nucleotides read TGTGCCAGTATAGCGGGGGATAGCACAGATACGCAGTATTTT.

V is TRBV30 and J is TRBJ1-5; TRBD1 aligns across 7 bases. The CDR3 is made up of 14 amino acids. In germline, CDR1 is GTSNPN, CDR2 SVGIG (reference sequence). Losses at the gene ends were 1 base for V and 3 bases for J; bases not matched to a gene: 3. The DNA for the CDR3 is TGTGCCTGGAGTGAGGGGGCTCCCAATCAGCCCCAGCATTTT. This translates into CAWSEGAPNQPQHF.

The chain has TRBV18 and TRBJ2-5; maybe TRBD1 (5 bases). The V gene's germline CDR1 is KGHSH and CDR2 LQKENI. V dropped 3 bases and J dropped 3 bases, with 8 bases sitting between them. The CDR3 has 13 amino acids. The CDR3 nucleotides are TGTGCCAGCTCACCTGGGGCTGAAGAGACCCAGTACTTC. It encodes CASSPGAEETQYF.

The V call is TRBV28, the J call TRBJ2-7, with 9 nucleotides matching TRBD2. J was trimmed by 2 bases and V by 5 bases; bases with no gene match: 4. The CDR3 is made up of 14 amino acids. Germline lookup yields CDR1 MDHEN and CDR2 SYDVKM. The CDR3 nucleotides read TGTGCCAGCAGTCCTAGCGGGGCAACCTACGAGCAGTACTTC. As protein: CASSPSGATYEQYF. Based on the CDR3 plus reference TRBV28 and TRBJ2-7, the full variable domain is DVKVTQSSRYLVKRTGEKVFLECVQDMDHENMFWYRQDPGLGLRLIYFSYDVKMKEKGDIPEGYSVSREKKERFSLILESASTNQTSMYLCASSPSGATYEQYFGPGTRLTVT.

This sequence joins TRBV9 and TRBJ1-6; D gene ambiguous. Trimming pared 4 bases from V and 0 bases from J, leaving 5 bases between. Germline-derived CDR1 and CDR2 are SGDLS and YYNGEE. The CDR3 sequence is 14 residues long. Here the CDR3 DNA reads TGTGCCAGCAGCTCTCGCTCCTATAATTCACCCCTCCACTTT. Translation: CASSSRSYNSPLHF.

The chain carries TRBV5-1 and TRBJ2-1; D possibly corresponds to TRBD1 (5 bases). Trimming cost V 0 bases and J 2 bases, with 15 bases left between them. The CDR3 loop spans 17 amino acids. Germline CDR1 and CDR2: SGHRS and YFSETQ. The CDR3 region is CASSLAIDRDTYNEQFF. CDR3 coding DNA: TGCGCCAGCAGCTTGGCCATAGACAGAGATACCTACAATGAGCAGTTCTTC.

This clone was counted a few times. This chain links TRBV13 with TRBJ1-1, with D possibly matching TRBD1 (6 bases). CDR1 is PRHDT, CDR2 FYEKMQ, per germline (reference sequence). Trimming shortened V by 3 bases and J by 1 base, and 9 bases separated the two germline ends. CDR3 length equals 14 residues. This chain's CDR3 is CASSFTDRNTEAFF. The CDR3 nucleotides are TGTGCCAGCAGCTTCACGGACAGGAACACTGAAGCTTTCTTT.

This clone was detected only a few times. The chain links TRBV29-1 to TRBJ1-2; tentative D call: TRBD1 (6 bases). V dropped 6 bases and J dropped 8 bases, with 16 bases sitting between them. The length of the CDR3 is 12 residues. Germline CDR1 and CDR2: SQVTM and ANQGSEA. This CDR3 reads CSVVQGLLGYTF. For the CDR3, the DNA is TGCAGCGTCGTACAGGGTCTTTTGGGCTACACCTTC.

The chain's CDR3 is CATSDFGAGGSSYNEQFF. CDR3 DNA sequence: TGTGCCACCAGTGATTTTGGCGCGGGGGGAAGCTCCTACAATGAGCAGTTCTTC. The chain employs TRBV24-1 and TRBJ2-1; TRBD2 matches 8 bases. Germline CDR1 is KGHDR and CDR2 is SFDVKD. V was pared by 1 base and J by 0 bases, with 7 bases of the junction left unmatched. This CDR3 comprises 18 residues.

The DNA of the CDR3 is TGTGCCAGCAGCCCTGCTGGGGGGAGGACTGAAGCTTTCTTT. This sequence encodes CASSPAGGRTEAFF. The V gene is TRBV7-2, the J gene TRBJ1-1, with a weak D call TRBD1 (5 bases). The CDR3 runs 14 residues. The germline CDR1 and CDR2 sequences are SGHTA and FQGNSA. The V end was cut by 5 bases, the J end by 5 bases, with 15 bases between.

J is TRBJ2-5 and V is TRBV11-2; a possible D gene is TRBD1 (6 bases). Germline lookup yields CDR1 SGHAT and CDR2 FQNNGV. This CDR3 has 14 amino acids. V was shortened by 2 bases and J by 5 bases, with 12 bases between the two germline ends. CDR3 sequence (DNA): TGTGCCAGCAGCTTAACAGGGTTGGTTGAGACCCAGTACTTC. This translates into CASSLTGLVETQYF.

The J gene is TRBJ2-3, the V gene TRBV14, with TRBD2 identical over 11 bases. V dropped 0 bases and J dropped 4; count of bases not matched to a gene: 6. CDR3 size: 17 residues. CDR1 is SGHDN and CDR2 is FVKESK in the germline V gene. CDR3 region: CASSQDKTSGVPDTQYF. The CDR3 DNA reads TGTGCCAGCAGCCAAGATAAGACTAGCGGGGTACCAGATACGCAGTATTTT.

The chain links TRBV29-1 to TRBJ2-7, with a weak D call TRBD1 (6 bases). V shed 4 bases and J shed 0 bases, with 10 bases lying between them. CDR1 SQVTM and CDR2 ANQGSEA come from the germline V gene. This CDR3 has 13 amino acids. CDR3 sequence: CSVGDKDSYEQYF. The CDR3 region has the DNA TGCAGCGTTGGGGACAAGGACTCCTACGAGCAGTACTTC.

The CDR3: CASSSHRGIYNEQFF. The CDR3 DNA is TGTGCCAGCAGTTCCCACAGGGGGATCTACAATGAGCAGTTCTTC. This chain uses TRBV6-2 or TRBV6-3 with TRBJ2-1, with 8 positions matching TRBD1. This CDR3 has 15 amino acids. Germline values: CDR1 MNHEY, CDR2 SVGEGT. Trimming at V came to 4 bases and at J to 3 bases, leaving 5 bases not matched to a gene.

The V and J genes are TRBV5-1 and TRBJ2-7; D perhaps matches TRBD2 (5 bases). The CDR3 has 14 amino acids. Germline V CDR1 and CDR2: SGHRS, YFSETQ. V was shortened by 4 bases and J by 2 bases, with 13 bases between the two germline ends. The chain's CDR3 is CASSPTGSAYEQYF. In DNA, the CDR3 is TGCGCCAGCAGCCCGACGGGATCGGCCTACGAGCAGTACTTC.

The chain couples TRBV7-6 to TRBJ2-7; 7 nucleotides line up with TRBD1. V dropped 3 bases and J dropped 2; count of bases not matched to a gene: 1. There are 13 residues in the CDR3. Germline lookup yields CDR1 SGHVS and CDR2 FNYEAQ. The CDR3 DNA reads TGTGCCAGCAGCTTGCAGGGGGCCTACGAGCAGTACTTC. This translates into CASSLQGAYEQYF.

This clone occurred once. This chain links TRBV1 with TRBJ2-3; no check of the table's D call, TRBD2, against the DNA was made. TRBV1 is tagged as a pseudogene. This CDR3 contains 16 residues. The CDR3 loop reads CTSSPKREDLADTQYF. Written as DNA, the CDR3 is TGCACCAGCAGCCCAAAGCGGGAGGATCTTGCAGATACGCAGTATTTT.

The chain combines TRBV6-6 with TRBJ2-2; 7 nucleotides agree with TRBD2. The germline gives CDR1 MNHNY, CDR2 SVGAGI (reference sequence). The CDR3 is 14 residues long. J lost 7 bases, V lost 8 bases, and 10 bases had no gene match. CDR3 DNA sequence: TGTGCCAGCCGAATTGGGGGGGAGGTCGGGGAGCTGTTTTTT. Translation: CASRIGGEVGELFF.

CDR3 nucleotide sequence: TGTGCCAGCAGCCGGTTTCAAGGGGGGGCGAACACTGAAGCTTTCTTT. It specifies CASSRFQGGANTEAFF. V is TRBV7-3 and J is TRBJ1-1; perhaps TRBD1 as D (6 bases). CDR1 SGHTA and CDR2 FQGTGA come from the germline V gene. With 5 bases removed from V and 1 base from J, the gap between germline ends came to 17 bases. The CDR3 is 16 amino acids.

With regard to this clone: This sequence may be a read error, since a much larger clone differs from it by one base. Other DNA sequences in the sample encode the same CDR3. This rearrangement joins TRBV5-1 to TRBJ2-7, with 7 bases lining up with TRBD1. The CDR3 has 14 residues. Germline CDR1 and CDR2: SGHRS and YFSETQ. V dropped 0 bases and J dropped 1; count of bases not matched to a gene: 1. This CDR3 is CASSLGQGSYEQYF. The CDR3 bases are TGCGCCAGCAGCTTGGGACAGGGATCCTACGAGCAGTACTTC.

The chain employs TRBV6-1 and TRBJ1-5; D is unclear. V was pared by 3 bases and J by 0 bases, with 9 bases between. This CDR3 has 15 residues. Germline V gene data show CDR1 as MNHNS and CDR2 as SASEGT. CDR3 sequence reads: CASSDLLYSNQPQHF. CDR3 bases: TGTGCCAGCAGTGACCTCCTGTATAGCAATCAGCCCCAGCATTTT.

The chain joins TRBV6-5 to TRBJ2-3, with D possibly matching TRBD2 (6 bases). There are 14 residues in the CDR3. Germline V gene data show CDR1 as MNHEY and CDR2 as SVGAGI. Trimming removed 2 bases at V and 4 bases at J, with 10 bases between. Written as DNA, the CDR3 is TGTGCCAGCAGTTACGGGGGGTTCTCAGATACGCAGTATTTT. It translates to CASSYGGFSDTQYF.